The source of this T cell receptor (beta chain) is a study of CXCR3-negative and CXCR3-positive naive CD8 T cells. The CDR3 totals 15 residues. Germline assignment: CDR1 MNHEY and CDR2 SMNVEV (reference sequence). Libraries of TRB cDNA were made by 5' RACE and carried UMIs. TCRdb re-called the 5' RACE reads and shows each CDR3 protein once, DNA omitted. The specimen's table records some 120,000 distinct CDR3 sequences. In the case of this clonotype: The antigen is unknown.

Study-wide points: Partly lower CXCR3 expression followed cryopreservation, and most assays relied on fresh PBMCs. Naive subsets were similarly diverse, while memory CD8+ repertoires were much less diverse. Naive subsets had comparable surface CD5; TCR strength was inferred from TRB CDR3 properties. CXCR3-positive naive cells carried more hydrophobic TRB CDR3s than CXCR3-negative naive cells did.

The sample taken for sequencing was naive CXCR3+ CD8+ T cells from blood. As for subset: CD45RO-CCR7+CD27+CD95- naive CD8+ T cells expressing CXCR3 (TNR3+). This receptor was obtained from a human donor in good health. Some clones in this sample may be carry-over from other donors' samples. The V gene is TRBV27, the J gene TRBJ1-2. This chain's CDR3 is CASSFALGVRSGYTF.